This TCR beta chain derives from a study of blood T cell repertoires in COVID-19. Across the study: Both acute and convalescent COVID-19 samples were obtained from the United States, Italy and Spain. PBMCs, B-cell-depleted T cells, or T cells were the source of the cDNA or gDNA that made up the material.

The ends were cut back, 3 bases at V and 3 bases at J, with 11 bases in the middle. Per germline, CDR1 MGHDK and CDR2 SYGVNS. The length of the CDR3 is 14 residues. Authors' processing steps: Estimates of nucleated cell counts were drawn from the amplification of reference gene primers. Sequencing used immunoSEQ multiplex PCR; TCRdb keeps in-frame clones, though not all of them. Clonal size and the V and J genes are those of that table, whereas D and trimming came from the DNA. The sample has roughly 110,000 clones; 86% are singletons. The sequence was collected from a man aged 40-49 years with acute or convalescent COVID-19. Specimen: peripheral blood. This chain joins TRBV25-1 and TRBJ1-2, with D maybe TRBD1 (6 bases). CDR3 nucleotide sequence: TGTGCCAGCAGTGACGCGGACAGAGACTATGGCTACACCTTC. Protein product: CASSDADRDYGYTF.